This paragraph covers one TCR beta chain sequence. Its antigen is as yet unknown. Researchers made TCR beta libraries by using iRepertoire HTBI primers and running Arm-PCR on CDR3 regions. One entry per CDR3 protein, called by TCRdb with MiXCR from the multiplex PCR reads. The repertoire has some 450,000 distinct CDR3 sequences, about 25% of them found once; the top ten carry about a quarter. The CDR3 has 15 residues. Germline CDR1 SEHNR, CDR2 FQNEAQ (reference sequence). J was trimmed by 3 bases and V by 5 bases; bases with no gene match: 10. This sample is drawn from a study of regulatory T cells in long-lasting Graves disease. Points from the study as a whole: Newly diagnosed disease favored TRBV20-1 and TRBJ2-1 over persistent disease. Persistent Graves' disease cases displayed lower TCR diversity than newly diagnosed ones.

Time point indicated: persistent/refractory GD, antithyroid drugs over 5 years with positive TRAb. PBMC RNA served as the TCR library source. The chain combines TRBV7-9 with TRBJ2-7; 7 nucleotides agree with TRBD2. This clonotype was obtained from a female donor with Graves disease. Sequencing used peripheral blood mononuclear cells (PBMCs), obtained when the disease was refractory, from a patient treated with antithyroid drugs. The CDR3 is CASSGPGLENYEQYF. The CDR3 nucleotides read TGTGCCAGCAGCGGACCCGGACTAGAGAACTACGAGCAGTACTTC.